This T cell receptor (beta chain) was sequenced during a study of T cell responses to AZD1222 COVID-19 vaccine. Study conclusions and caveats: Clonal diversity was possibly underestimated, and white British individuals and females predominated among donors. Close to half of all spike-specific TCRs reportedly target regions of the variants that are unmutated.

Method: immunoSEQ multiplex PCR; TCRdb's copy keeps in-frame clones and lacks some. The sample carries 80,000 to 95,000 clones, 92% recorded once. CDR1 SNHLY and CDR2 FYNNEI come from the germline V gene. The CDR3 runs 14 residues. Trimming removed 7 bases from V and 3 bases from J, with 15 bases in between. This clone was seen just once. Its antigen remains unknown. The V and J genes are TRBV2 and TRBJ1-1, with D perhaps TRBD1 (6 bases). This receptor was obtained from an adult in good health. This specimen consisted of peripheral blood, obtained on day 0 of AZD1222 vaccination. The CDR3 spells CASKGVIADTEAFF. CDR3 sequence (DNA): TGTGCCAGCAAGGGGGTAATTGCGGACACTGAAGCTTTCTTT.